This is a list of T cell receptor beta chains from one sample in a study of cytomegalovirus exposure and HLA in healthy donors. The repertoire was sequenced with immunoSEQ multiplex PCR; TCRdb's copy has only in-frame clones and lacks some. Found here are under 150,000 clones, around 83% of them singletons; the top ten hold just over 8%. The sequenced sample was PBMCs. The receptors derive from a woman aged 50 to 60 in good health and CMV-seropositive. Both conserved end residues are part of each CDR3. Fields, in order: CDR3 length, J gene, D gene, V gene, clone size, CDR3 DNA, CDR3 protein. The D gene is left open where the match is weak. Only part of the rows carry a size: once, few, many, or a class if the clone is expanded.

12 | TRBJ2-7 | . | TRBV9 | . | TGTGCCAGCAGCACAACAGGCTACGAGCAGTACTTC | CASSTTGYEQYF
12 | TRBJ2-7 | . | TRBV7-2 | . | TGTGCCAGCAGCCGTGACACGGGAACCCCTTACTTC | CASSRDTGTPYF
13 | TRBJ1-2 | . | TRBV7-2 | . | TGTGCCAGCAGCCCCCAGTCGGGCTATGGCTACACCTTC | CASSPQSGYGYTF
17 | TRBJ1-5 | . | TRBV6-4 | few | TGTGCCAGCAGTTGTGGCGGGGTGGACAATAGCAATCAGCCCCAGCATTTT | CASSCGGVDNSNQPQHF
12 | TRBJ2-3 | . | TRBV19 | few | TGTGCCACGGGGGAGGAGCGAGATACGCAGTATTTT | CATGEERDTQYF
14 | TRBJ1-3 | TRBD1 | TRBV2 | . | TGTGCCAGCAGTGGACAGGGGAGAGGAAACACCATATATTTT | CASSGQGRGNTIYF
13 | TRBJ2-1 | . | TRBV13 | . | TGTGCCAGCAGCGGTTGGACAGACAATGAGCAGTTCTTC | CASSGWTDNEQFF
12 | TRBJ2-1 | TRBD1 | TRBV4-1 | . | TGCGCCAGCAGCCCCGACAGGGATGAGCAGTTCTTC | CASSPDRDEQFF
14 | TRBJ2-2 | TRBD1 | TRBV6-5 | . | TGTGCCAGCAGAGCACAGGGGGACACCGGGGAGCTGTTTTTT | CASRAQGDTGELFF
13 | TRBJ1-2 | . | TRBV4-2 | . | TGTGCCAGCAGCCAACCACAGGGTACTGGCTACACCTTC | CASSQPQGTGYTF
15 | TRBJ2-1 | . | TRBV18 | . | TGTGCCAGCGGAGGGGGCGACACACTAAAGATTGAGCAGTTCTTC | CASGGGDTLKIEQFF
14 | TRBJ1-3 | . | TRBV19 | . | TGTGCCAGTAGCCCGACTCCTCGGGGGAACACCATATATTTT | CASSPTPRGNTIYF
14 | TRBJ1-1 | TRBD1 | TRBV5-5 | few | TGTGCCAGCAGCTGGGACAGGGTGAACACTGAAGCTTTCTTT | CASSWDRVNTEAFF
13 | TRBJ2-7 | TRBD1 | TRBV5-1 | . | TGCGCCAGCAGCCGGACAGGGGACTACGAGCAGTACTTC | CASSRTGDYEQYF
12 | TRBJ2-1 | TRBD1 | TRBV18 | . | TGTGCCAGCTCACCGGGACAGGTTGAGCAGTTCTTC | CASSPGQVEQFF
15 | TRBJ1-2 | TRBD1 | TRBV18 | . | TGTGCCAGCTCAAACCTACAGGGGGACGTGAAAGGCTACACCTTC | CASSNLQGDVKGYTF
12 | TRBJ2-2 | TRBD2 | TRBV2 | . | TGTGCCAGCAGACGGGAGGCCGGGGAGCTGTTTTTT | CASRREAGELFF
16 | TRBJ1-5 | . | TRBV7-2 | . | TGTGCCAGCAGCTTAGCGCCGGGTGGTGGAAGCCAGCCCCAGCATTTT | CASSLAPGGGSQPQHF
14 | TRBJ2-3 | . | TRBV9 | . | TGTGCCAGCGGACTGGACGGAGACACAGATACGCAGTATTTT | CASGLDGDTDTQYF
14 | TRBJ1-3 | TRBD1 | TRBV7-9 | . | TGTGCCAGCAGCTACGGACAGGATCCAAACACCATATATTTT | CASSYGQDPNTIYF
17 | TRBJ2-7 | . | TRBV7-8 | . | TGTGCCAGCAGCTTCATTCGTATCCAGGGCCTAACCTACGAGCAGTACTTC | CASSFIRIQGLTYEQYF
15 | TRBJ2-7 | TRBD2 | TRBV7-8 | . | TGTGCCAGCAACCCTCGGACTAGCGGGAGTTACGAGCAGTACTTC | CASNPRTSGSYEQYF
13 | TRBJ1-1 | TRBD1 | TRBV18 | . | TGTGCCAGCTCACCGACAGGGGACACTGAAGCTTTCTTT | CASSPTGDTEAFF
15 | TRBJ2-6 | . | TRBV5-1 | few | TGCGCCAGCAGCCTCGGACACTCTGGGGCCAACGTCCTGACTTTC | CASSLGHSGANVLTF
14 | TRBJ2-1 | . | TRBV19 | . | TGTGCCAGTAGTATAGGCGGGATTAACAATGAGCAGTTCTTC | CASSIGGINNEQFF
15 | TRBJ2-1 | TRBD2 | TRBV19 | once | TGTGCCAGTGCTAGCGGGAGGGTTATCTACAATGAGCAGTTCTTC | CASASGRVIYNEQFF
15 | TRBJ2-7 | . | TRBV5-5 | . | TGTGCCAGCAGCCGAGGTCCCACAGGGACCTACGAGCAGTACTTC | CASSRGPTGTYEQYF
16 | TRBJ2-1 | TRBD2 | TRBV5-4 | many | TGTGCCAGCAGCTCGGGGGGGACTTCCTCTCTAAGTACGCAGTTCTTC | CASSSGGTSSLSTQFF
15 | TRBJ2-3 | TRBD2 | TRBV7-8 | few | TGTGCCAGCAGCCCGCGGGGGGGGATCACAGATACGCAGTATTTT | CASSPRGGITDTQYF
13 | TRBJ1-2 | . | TRBV27 | once | TGTGCCAGCAGAGTGTCAGTCAACTATGGCTACACCTTC | CASRVSVNYGYTF
15 | TRBJ2-3 | TRBD2 | TRBV6-1 | . | TGTGCCAGCAGTGAAGAGCGGGGGGGTCCAGATACGCAGTATTTT | CASSEERGGPDTQYF
16 | TRBJ1-2 | TRBD1 | TRBV11-2 | . | TGTGCCAGCAGCTTAGATCGGGGACAGACCCTCTATGGCTACACCTTC | CASSLDRGQTLYGYTF
13 | TRBJ2-2 | . | TRBV28 | . | TGTGCCAGCAGCGCAGACAGTCCCGGGGAGCTGTTTTTT | CASSADSPGELFF
14 | TRBJ1-4 | . | TRBV6-5 | . | TGTGCCAGCAGTCGGGGGTCCGCGAGTGAAAAACTGTTTTTT | CASSRGSASEKLFF
16 | TRBJ2-7 | TRBD1 | TRBV5-8 | . | TGTGCCAGCAGCAGTATACCGGGACAGGGGCTGGGTGAGCAGTACTTC | CASSSIPGQGLGEQYF
14 | TRBJ2-7 | . | TRBV18 | . | TGTGCCAGCTCACCCCGATTTGACAGCTACGAGCAGTACTTC | CASSPRFDSYEQYF
15 | TRBJ2-2 | TRBD1 | TRBV11-1 | . | TGTGCCAGCAGCTCACGGACAGGGCACACCGGGGAGCTGTTTTTT | CASSSRTGHTGELFF
13 | TRBJ1-3 | . | TRBV29-1 | . | TGCAGCGTCGAGGTATCAGGGGGAAACACCATATATTTT | CSVEVSGGNTIYF
13 | TRBJ1-2 | . | TRBV6-9 | once | TGTGCCAACAGAATCCCAGGGGACTATGGCTACACCTTC | CANRIPGDYGYTF
14 | TRBJ2-7 | . | TRBV6-6 | . | TGTGCCAGCTCCCCCCGGGGGAGCTCCTACGAGCAGTACTTC | CASSPRGSSYEQYF
16 | TRBJ1-2 | TRBD1 | TRBV7-2 | . | TGTGCCAGCAGCGCTCCCCGGGACAGGGGGCTATTTGGCTACACCTTC | CASSAPRDRGLFGYTF